The clone carrying this T cell receptor beta chain was recorded many times. The data were obtained in a study of regulatory T cells in long-lasting Graves disease. Between the trimmed V and J ends, which lost 6 bases and 5 bases, there was a span of 17 bases. The CDR3 loop spans 13 amino acids. CDR1 SQVTM and CDR2 ANQGSEA come from the germline V gene. Combining iRepertoire HTBI primers with Arm-PCR of CDR3 regions, the authors built TCR beta libraries. Via MiXCR, TCRdb re-called the multiplex PCR reads, giving one row per CDR3 protein. The sample holds 450,000 or so distinct CDR3 sequences, around a fifth seen once. Stated time point: persistent/refractory GD, antithyroid drugs over 5 years with positive TRAb. PBMCs were the source of the RNA used for TCR sequencing. The authors drew about 9 milliliters of peripheral blood into EDTA tubes.

Specimen: peripheral blood mononuclear cells (PBMCs), collected when the disease was refractory, from a patient treated with antithyroid drugs. This TCR derives from a female donor with Graves disease. V usage is TRBV29-1 and J usage is TRBJ2-7; D is perhaps TRBD2 (6 bases). The DNA of the CDR3 is TGCAGCGTCCTGGACGCGGCGGGGCACGAGCAGTACTTC. Amino acid sequence: CSVLDAAGHEQYF.